The present T cell receptor (beta chain) was sequenced within a study of T cells after yellow fever vaccination. The CDR3 totals 16 residues. The germline gives CDR1 SEHNR, CDR2 FQNEAQ (reference sequence). J gave up 0 bases and V 3 bases, and 5 bases lay outside the gene matches. TCR cDNA was made by 5'RACE template switching, adding a universal primer site and UMIs. TCRdb reprocessed the 5' RACE reads with MiXCR, giving one entry per CDR3 protein. The table has just under 30,000 distinct CDR3 sequences, under 6% seen once. This clonotype was found many times. This sequence joins TRBV7-9 and TRBJ2-1, with TRBD2 matching over 7 bases. The TCR was taken from a man younger than 40 who received the YFV17D yellow fever vaccine. Sequences were derived from CD8+ T cells sorted from PBMCs, sampled 10 days after the yellow fever booster vaccination. DNA for the CDR3: TGTGCCAGCAGCTTCGGGGGAGGGCCCTCCTACAATGAGCAGTTCTTC. Encoded protein: CASSFGGGPSYNEQFF.